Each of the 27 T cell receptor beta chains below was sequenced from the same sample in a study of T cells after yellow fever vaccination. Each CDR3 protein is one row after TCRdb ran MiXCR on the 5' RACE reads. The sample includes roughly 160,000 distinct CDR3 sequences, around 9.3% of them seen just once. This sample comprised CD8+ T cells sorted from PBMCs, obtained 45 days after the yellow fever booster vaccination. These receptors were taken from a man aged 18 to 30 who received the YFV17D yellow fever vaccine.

This CDR3 is CASSKGQGGTGELFF. The CDR3 DNA sequence: TGTGCCAGCAGCAAGGGACAGGGGGGTACCGGGGAGCTGTTTTTT. The chain has TRBV21-1 and TRBJ2-2; the table's TRBD1 call for D was not verified on the DNA. TRBV21-1 is annotated as a pseudogene. This CDR3 has 15 residues.

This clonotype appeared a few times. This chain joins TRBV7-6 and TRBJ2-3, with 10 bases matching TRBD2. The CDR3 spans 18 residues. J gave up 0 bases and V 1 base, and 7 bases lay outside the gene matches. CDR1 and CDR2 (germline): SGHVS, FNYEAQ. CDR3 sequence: CASSLDITSGVSTDTQYF. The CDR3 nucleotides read TGTGCCAGCAGCTTAGATATCACTAGCGGGGTTAGCACAGATACGCAGTATTTT.

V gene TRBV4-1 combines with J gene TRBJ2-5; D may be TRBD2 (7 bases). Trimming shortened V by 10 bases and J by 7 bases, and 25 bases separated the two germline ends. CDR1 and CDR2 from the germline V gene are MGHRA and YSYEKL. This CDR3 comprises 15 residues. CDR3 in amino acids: CATGEAGGPGGTQYF. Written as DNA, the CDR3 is TGCGCCACCGGAGAAGCCGGGGGGCCTGGGGGGACCCAGTACTTC.

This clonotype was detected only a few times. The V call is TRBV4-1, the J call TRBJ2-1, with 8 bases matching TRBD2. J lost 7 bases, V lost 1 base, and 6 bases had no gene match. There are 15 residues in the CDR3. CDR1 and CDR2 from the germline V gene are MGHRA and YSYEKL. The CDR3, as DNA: TGCGCCAGCAGCCAAGGTGCGGGGGGAGGGAATGAGCAGTTCTTC. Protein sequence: CASSQGAGGGNEQFF.

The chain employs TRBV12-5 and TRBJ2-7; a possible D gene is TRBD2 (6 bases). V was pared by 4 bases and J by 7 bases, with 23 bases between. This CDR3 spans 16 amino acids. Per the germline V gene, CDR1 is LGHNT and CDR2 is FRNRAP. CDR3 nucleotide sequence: TGTGCTAGTGGTTCGCCCTCATCGGGACTCAACGGGGAGCAGTACTTC. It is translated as CASGSPSSGLNGEQYF.

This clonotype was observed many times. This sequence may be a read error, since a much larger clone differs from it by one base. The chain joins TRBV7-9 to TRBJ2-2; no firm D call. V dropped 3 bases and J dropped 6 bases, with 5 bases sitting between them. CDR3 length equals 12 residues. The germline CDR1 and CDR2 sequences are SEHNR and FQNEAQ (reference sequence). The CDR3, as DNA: TGTGCCAGCAGCTTGGGCCCCGGGGAGCTGTTTTTT. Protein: CASSLGPGELFF.

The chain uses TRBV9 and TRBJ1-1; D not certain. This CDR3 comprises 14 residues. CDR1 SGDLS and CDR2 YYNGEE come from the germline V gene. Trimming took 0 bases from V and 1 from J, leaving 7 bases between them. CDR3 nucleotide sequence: TGTGCCAGCAGCGTAGCTACGGGGAACACTGAAGCTTTCTTT. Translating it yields CASSVATGNTEAFF.

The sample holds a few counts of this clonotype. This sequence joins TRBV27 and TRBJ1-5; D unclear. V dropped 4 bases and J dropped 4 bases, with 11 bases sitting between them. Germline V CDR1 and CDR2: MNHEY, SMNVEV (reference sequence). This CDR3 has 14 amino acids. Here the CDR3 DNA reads TGTGCCAGCAGTTGGAGATCCTCAAATCAGCCCCAGCATTTT. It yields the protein CASSWRSSNQPQHF.

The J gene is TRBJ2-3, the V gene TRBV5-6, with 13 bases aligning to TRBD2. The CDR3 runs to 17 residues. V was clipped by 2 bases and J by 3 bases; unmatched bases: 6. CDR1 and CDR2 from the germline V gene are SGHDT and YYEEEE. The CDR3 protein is CASSFRRLAGGTDTQYF. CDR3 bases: TGTGCCAGCAGCTTTCGGAGACTAGCGGGGGGAACAGATACGCAGTATTTT.

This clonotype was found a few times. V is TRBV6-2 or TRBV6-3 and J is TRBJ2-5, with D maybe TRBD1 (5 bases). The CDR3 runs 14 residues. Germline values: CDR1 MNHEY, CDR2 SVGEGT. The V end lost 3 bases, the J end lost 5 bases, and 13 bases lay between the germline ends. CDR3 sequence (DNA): TGTGCCAGCAGTTATTTTCAAGGGGCCGAGACCCAGTACTTC. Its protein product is CASSYFQGAETQYF.

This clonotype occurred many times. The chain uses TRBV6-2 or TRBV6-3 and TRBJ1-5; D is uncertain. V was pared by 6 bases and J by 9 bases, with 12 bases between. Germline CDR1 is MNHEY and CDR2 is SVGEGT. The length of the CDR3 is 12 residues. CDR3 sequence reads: CASSLFGRPQHF. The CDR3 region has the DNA TGTGCCAGCAGCCTCTTCGGTCGGCCCCAGCATTTT.

The CDR3 reads CASSFGQRQSNEQFF. CDR3 nucleotides: TGTGCCAGCAGTTTCGGCCAGCGACAGAGTAATGAGCAGTTCTTC. V usage is TRBV27 and J usage is TRBJ2-1; D might be TRBD1 (5 bases). The germline V gene encodes CDR1 MNHEY and CDR2 SMNVEV (reference sequence). The V end was cut by 3 bases, the J end by 7 bases, with 16 bases between. The CDR3 totals 15 residues.

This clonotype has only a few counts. CDR3 amino acids: CASSFFGAEAFF. In DNA form, the CDR3 reads TGTGCCAGCAGTTTTTTTGGGGCTGAAGCTTTCTTT. V and J are TRBV12-3 or TRBV12-4 and TRBJ1-1; no reliable D call. This CDR3 comprises 12 residues. V was trimmed by 3 bases and J by 6 bases, leaving 8 bases between them.

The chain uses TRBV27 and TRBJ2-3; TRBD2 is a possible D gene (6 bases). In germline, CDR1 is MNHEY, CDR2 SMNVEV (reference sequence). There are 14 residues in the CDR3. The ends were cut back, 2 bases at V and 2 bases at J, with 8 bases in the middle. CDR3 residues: CASSLGLLTDTQYF. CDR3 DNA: TGTGCCAGCAGTTTAGGACTACTCACAGATACGCAGTATTTT.

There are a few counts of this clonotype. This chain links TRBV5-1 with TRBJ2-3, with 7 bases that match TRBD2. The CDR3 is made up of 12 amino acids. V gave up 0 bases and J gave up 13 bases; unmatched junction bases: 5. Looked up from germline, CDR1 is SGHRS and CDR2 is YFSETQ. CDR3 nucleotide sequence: TGCGCCAGCAGCTTGGAGCGGGGCCCTGAGTATTTT. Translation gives CASSLERGPEYF. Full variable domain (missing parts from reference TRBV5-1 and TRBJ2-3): KAGVTQTPRYLIKTRGQQVTLSCSPISGHRSVSWYQQTPGQGLQFLFEYFSETQRNKGNFPGRFSGRQFSNSRSEMNVSTLELGDSALYLCASSLERGPEYFGPGTRLTVL.

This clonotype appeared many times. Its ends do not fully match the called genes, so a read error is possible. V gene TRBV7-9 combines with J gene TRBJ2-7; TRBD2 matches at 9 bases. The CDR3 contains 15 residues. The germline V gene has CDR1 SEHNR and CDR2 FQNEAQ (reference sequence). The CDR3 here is CAGSSVAGAVYEQYF. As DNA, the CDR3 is TGTGCCGGCAGCTCAGTAGCGGGGGCGGTCTACGAGCAGTACTTC.

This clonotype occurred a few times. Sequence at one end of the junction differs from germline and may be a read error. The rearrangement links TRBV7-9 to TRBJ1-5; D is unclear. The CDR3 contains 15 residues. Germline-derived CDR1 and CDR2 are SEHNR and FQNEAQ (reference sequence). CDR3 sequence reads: CASSLGSSANQPQHF. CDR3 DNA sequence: TGTGCCAGCAGTTTAGGGTCTAGCGCTAATCAGCCCCAGCATTTT.

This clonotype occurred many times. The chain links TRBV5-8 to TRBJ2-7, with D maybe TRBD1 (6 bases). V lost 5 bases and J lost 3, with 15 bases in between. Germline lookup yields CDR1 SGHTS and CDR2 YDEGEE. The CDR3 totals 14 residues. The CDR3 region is CASSSRDTVYEQYF. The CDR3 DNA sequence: TGTGCCAGCAGTTCCCGGGACACCGTCTACGAGCAGTACTTC.

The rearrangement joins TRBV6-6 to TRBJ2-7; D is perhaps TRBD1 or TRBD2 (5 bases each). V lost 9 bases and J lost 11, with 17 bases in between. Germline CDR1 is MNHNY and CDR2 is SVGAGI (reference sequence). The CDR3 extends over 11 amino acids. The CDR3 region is CASIKGPQKYF. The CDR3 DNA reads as TGTGCCAGTATAAAGGGACCTCAGAAGTACTTC.

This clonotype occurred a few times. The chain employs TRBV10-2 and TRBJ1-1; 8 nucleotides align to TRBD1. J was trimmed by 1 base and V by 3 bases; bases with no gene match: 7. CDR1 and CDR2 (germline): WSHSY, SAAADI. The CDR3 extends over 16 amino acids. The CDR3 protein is CASSETGGLTNTEAFF. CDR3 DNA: TGCGCCAGCAGTGAAACAGGGGGGCTTACGAACACTGAAGCTTTCTTT.

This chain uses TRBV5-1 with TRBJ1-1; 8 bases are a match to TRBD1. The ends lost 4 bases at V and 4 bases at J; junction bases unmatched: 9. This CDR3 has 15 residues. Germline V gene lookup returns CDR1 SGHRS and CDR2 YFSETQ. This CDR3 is CASSRMQGASTEAFF. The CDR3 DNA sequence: TGCGCCAGCAGCCGGATGCAGGGGGCGAGCACTGAAGCTTTCTTT. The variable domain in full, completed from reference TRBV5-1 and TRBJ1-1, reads KAGVTQTPRYLIKTRGQQVTLSCSPISGHRSVSWYQQTPGQGLQFLFEYFSETQRNKGNFPGRFSGRQFSNSRSEMNVSTLELGDSALYLCASSRMQGASTEAFFGQGTRLTVV.

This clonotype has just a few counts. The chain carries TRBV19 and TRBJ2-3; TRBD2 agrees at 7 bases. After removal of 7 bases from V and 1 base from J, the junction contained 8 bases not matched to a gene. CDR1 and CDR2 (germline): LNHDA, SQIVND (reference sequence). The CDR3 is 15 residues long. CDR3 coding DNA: TGTGCCAGTAACACGGGGGGAAGCCGCACAGATACGCAGTATTTT. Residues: CASNTGGSRTDTQYF.

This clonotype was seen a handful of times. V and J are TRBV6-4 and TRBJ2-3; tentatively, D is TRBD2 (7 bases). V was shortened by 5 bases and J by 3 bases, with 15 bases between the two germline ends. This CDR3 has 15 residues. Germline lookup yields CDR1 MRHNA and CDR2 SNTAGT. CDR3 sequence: CASSRLGGTTDTQYF. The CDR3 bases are TGTGCCAGCAGTCGTCTCGGGGGGACAACAGATACGCAGTATTTT.

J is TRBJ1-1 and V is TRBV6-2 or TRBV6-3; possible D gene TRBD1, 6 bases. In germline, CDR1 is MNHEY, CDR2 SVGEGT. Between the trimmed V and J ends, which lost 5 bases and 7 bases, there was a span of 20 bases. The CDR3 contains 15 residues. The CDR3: CASSPRPGAWVEAFF. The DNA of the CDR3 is TGTGCCAGCAGTCCCAGACCGGGGGCTTGGGTTGAAGCTTTCTTT.

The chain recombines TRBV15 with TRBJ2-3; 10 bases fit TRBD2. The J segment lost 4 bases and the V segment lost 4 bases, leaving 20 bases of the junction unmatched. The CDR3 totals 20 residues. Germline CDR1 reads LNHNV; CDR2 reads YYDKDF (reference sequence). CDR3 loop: CATSTTGAPPAGGSPDTQYF. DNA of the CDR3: TGTGCCACCAGCACCACTGGGGCACCCCCAGCGGGGGGGAGCCCAGATACGCAGTATTTT. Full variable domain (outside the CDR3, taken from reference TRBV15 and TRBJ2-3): DAMVIQNPRYQVTQFGKPVTLSCSQTLNHNVMYWYQQKSSQAPKLLFHYYDKDFNNEADTPDNFQSRRPNTSFCFLDIRSPGLGDTAMYLCATSTTGAPPAGGSPDTQYFGPGTRLTVL.

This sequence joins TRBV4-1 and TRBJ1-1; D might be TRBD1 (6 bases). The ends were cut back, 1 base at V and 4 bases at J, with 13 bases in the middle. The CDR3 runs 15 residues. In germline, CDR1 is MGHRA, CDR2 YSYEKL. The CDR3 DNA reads TGCGCCAGCAGCCAAGGACCAGGGGTGAGCACTGAAGCTTTCTTT. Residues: CASSQGPGVSTEAFF.

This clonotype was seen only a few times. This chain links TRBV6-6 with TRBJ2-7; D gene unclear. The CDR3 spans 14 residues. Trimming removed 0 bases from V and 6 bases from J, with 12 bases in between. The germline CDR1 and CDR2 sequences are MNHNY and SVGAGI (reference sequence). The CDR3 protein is CASSYSVPGTEQYV. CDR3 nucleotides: TGTGCCAGCAGTTACTCGGTGCCAGGAACCGAGCAGTACGTC.